This T cell receptor beta chain was sequenced in a study of OX40 agonist ivuxolimab in advanced cancers. About the research overall: Clinicians treated patients with ivuxolimab, an agonistic anti-OX40 (CD134) antibody.

CDR3 length: 13 residues. Trimming at V came to 7 bases and at J to 7 bases, leaving 7 bases not matched to a gene. Looked up from germline, CDR1 is SGHRS and CDR2 is YFSETQ. TCRdb's copy holds only in-frame clones and misses some; the assay was immunoSEQ multiplex PCR. The sample includes about 80,000 clones, approximately 85% of them seen just once. The origin of this receptor is an adult with an advanced solid tumor such as melanoma, head and neck, liver or kidney cancer. Sample: CD4+ or CD8+ T cells sorted from blood, taken in a trial of the OX40 agonist ivuxolimab. The chain recombines TRBV5-1 with TRBJ1-4; TRBD1 matches at 7 bases. CDR3 coding DNA: TGCGCCAGCCACTCAGGGGGAGGTGAAAAACTGTTTTTT. Protein sequence: CASHSGGGEKLFF. Variable domain in full (rest from reference TRBV5-1 and TRBJ1-4): KAGVTQTPRYLIKTRGQQVTLSCSPISGHRSVSWYQQTPGQGLQFLFEYFSETQRNKGNFPGRFSGRQFSNSRSEMNVSTLELGDSALYLCASHSGGGEKLFFGSGTQLSVL.